The 20 T cell receptor beta chains below were found in one sample sequenced in a study of T cell responses to AZD1222 COVID-19 vaccine. The assay was immunoSEQ multiplex PCR, and TCRdb's table has in-frame clones only and misses some. The data contain roughly 110,000 clones, about 90% of them singletons. The starting material was peripheral blood, obtained 28 days after the second AZD1222 dose. Receptor source: an adult who received the AZD1222 COVID-19 vaccine.

The chain is built from TRBV30 and TRBJ2-7, with TRBD2 matching over 13 bases. This CDR3 contains 15 residues. Looked up from germline, CDR1 is GTSNPN and CDR2 is SVGIG (reference sequence). V was pared by 1 base and J by 7 bases, with 7 bases of the junction left unmatched. The CDR3 here is CAWSAGTSGAGEQYF. The CDR3 DNA sequence: TGTGCCTGGAGTGCCGGGACTAGCGGGGCTGGTGAGCAGTACTTC. Full variable domain (outside the CDR3, taken from reference TRBV30 and TRBJ2-7): SQTIHQWPATLVQPVGSPLSLECTVEGTSNPNLYWYRQAAGRGLQLLFYSVGIGQISSEVPQNLSASRPQDRQFILSSKKLLLSDSGFYLCAWSAGTSGAGEQYFGPGTRLTVT.

This clone was seen once. This sequence joins TRBV11-2 and TRBJ1-2; possible D gene TRBD1, 6 bases. The V end lost 1 base, the J end lost 4 bases, and 10 bases lay between the germline ends. Germline CDR1 SGHAT, CDR2 FQNNGV. The CDR3 is 14 residues long. CDR3 in DNA: TGTGCCAGCAGCTTAGCACAGGGACCCTATGGCTACACCTTC. Translation: CASSLAQGPYGYTF.

This clone was seen a single time. The chain has TRBV6-5 and TRBJ1-1, with a tentative D call TRBD1 (5 bases). V was cut by 2 bases and J by 4 bases, with 8 bases left in between. From germline, CDR1 is MNHEY and CDR2 SVGAGI. The CDR3 is 13 amino acids. CDR3 bases: TGTGCCAGCAGTTACGGGGGAGGCACTGAAGCTTTCTTT. Translating it yields CASSYGGGTEAFF.

The chain uses TRBV7-9 and TRBJ2-7; 8 positions match TRBD1. J lost 2 bases, V lost 4 bases, and 7 bases had no gene match. The CDR3 is 15 amino acids. Germline-derived CDR1 and CDR2 are SEHNR and FQNEAQ (reference sequence). Here the CDR3 DNA reads TGTGCCAGCAGCTCGCAAGGGACAGGCCCCTACGAGCAGTACTTC. Its protein product is CASSSQGTGPYEQYF.

This chain uses TRBV12-3 or TRBV12-4 with TRBJ2-7; D remains unclear. V gave up 6 bases and J gave up 2 bases, with 5 bases separating them. The length of the CDR3 is 11 residues. The CDR3 here is CASSRTYEQYF. The CDR3 DNA sequence: TGTGCCAGCAGCCGCACCTACGAGCAGTACTTC.

The chain carries TRBV29-1 and TRBJ1-1; D uncertain. The CDR3 contains 12 residues. The germline CDR1 and CDR2 sequences are SQVTM and ANQGSEA. V lost 6 bases and J 1 base, leaving 9 bases between the germline ends. In DNA, the CDR3 is TGCAGCGTCGGGCTCCAGAACACTGAAGCTTTCTTT. Translated, it gives CSVGLQNTEAFF.

The CDR3 is CASSLTRTGTNIQYF. The CDR3 bases are TGTGCCAGCAGTTTAACAAGGACAGGGACAAACATTCAGTACTTC. J is TRBJ2-4 and V is TRBV28; TRBD1 aligns across 8 bases. Per germline, CDR1 MDHEN and CDR2 SYDVKM. The CDR3 is made up of 15 amino acids. Trimming cost V 2 bases and J 6 bases; bases outside gene matches: 6.

The chain combines TRBV12-5 with TRBJ2-2; 10 bases match TRBD2. V lost 5 bases and J lost 1; bases outside the gene matches: 4. This CDR3 has 16 amino acids. Germline V gene sequence: CDR1 LGHNT, CDR2 FRNRAP. The CDR3 loop reads CASGRGTSENTGELFF. The DNA for the CDR3 is TGTGCTAGTGGTCGGGGGACTAGCGAGAACACCGGGGAGCTGTTTTTT. The full variable domain, completed using reference TRBV12-5 and TRBJ2-2, is DARVTQTPRHKVTEMGQEVTMRCQPILGHNTVFWYRQTMMQGLELLAYFRNRAPLDDSGMPKDRFSAEMPDATLATLKIQPSEPRDSAVYFCASGRGTSENTGELFFGEGSRLTVL.

As DNA, the CDR3 is TGTGCCACCAGTGCGGGGCAAGCTAACTATGGCTACACCTTC. This codes for CATSAGQANYGYTF. This chain connects TRBV24-1 to TRBJ1-2; weak D call: TRBD1 (5 bases). The germline gives CDR1 KGHDR, CDR2 SFDVKD. The length of the CDR3 is 14 residues. Trimming removed 5 bases at V and 0 bases at J, with 9 bases between.

The chain carries TRBV11-2 and TRBJ2-5; D not certain. The last part of the DNA fits TRBJ2-7 better; the J call may be wrong. The germline V gene has CDR1 SGHAT and CDR2 FQNNGV. This CDR3 comprises 12 residues. The CDR3: CASSLNPYEQYF. CDR3 in DNA: TGTGCCAGCAGCTTAAATCCCTACGAGCAGTACTTC.

V gene TRBV7-9 combines with J gene TRBJ1-3; D call uncertain. The germline V gene encodes CDR1 SEHNR and CDR2 FQNEAQ (reference sequence). The CDR3 extends over 15 amino acids. Between the trimmed V and J ends, which lost 5 bases and 1 base, there was a span of 12 bases. CDR3 sequence reads: CASSLQAGSGNTIYF. The CDR3 bases are TGTGCCAGCAGCCTCCAAGCCGGATCTGGAAACACCATATATTTT.

The chain is built from TRBV7-3 and TRBJ2-3, with 7 bases matching TRBD1. The ends lost 0 bases at V and 2 bases at J; junction bases unmatched: 2. The CDR3 has 15 amino acids. CDR1 is SGHTA, CDR2 FQGTGA, per germline. For the CDR3, the DNA is TGTGCCAGCAGCTTAACAGGGGGCCCCACAGATACGCAGTATTTT. Translated: CASSLTGGPTDTQYF.

The genes are TRBV6-1 and TRBJ1-1, with 11 positions matching TRBD1. V gave up 3 bases and J gave up 6 bases; unmatched junction bases: 6. The length of the CDR3 is 15 residues. The germline V gene encodes CDR1 MNHNS and CDR2 SASEGT. The CDR3 DNA follows: TGTGCCAGCAGTGACCGGACAGGGGGCGGCTCTGAAGCTTTCTTT. This gives the protein CASSDRTGGGSEAFF.

The J gene is TRBJ2-2, the V gene TRBV28; D not certain. CDR3 length: 14 amino acids. The ends were cut back, 3 bases at V and 8 bases at J, with 13 bases in the middle. Germline CDR1 and CDR2: MDHEN and SYDVKM. The CDR3, as DNA: TGTGCCAGCAGTTTGGGAAGTGCCGAGGGGGAGCTGTTTTTT. As protein: CASSLGSAEGELFF.

The chain is built from TRBV9 and TRBJ2-3, with 9 bases identical to TRBD1. V lost 2 bases, J lost 4 bases, and 2 bases stayed unmatched. This CDR3 has 14 amino acids. The V gene's germline CDR1 is SGDLS and CDR2 YYNGEE. CDR3 DNA sequence: TGTGCCAGCAGCGTGGGGGACAGGGCAGATACGCAGTATTTT. This sequence encodes CASSVGDRADTQYF.

The V call is TRBV11-2, the J call TRBJ2-2; D is uncertain. This CDR3 is built from 14 residues. V was cut by 1 base and J by 1 base, with 4 bases left in between. CDR1 and CDR2 (germline): SGHAT, FQNNGV. CDR3 DNA: TGTGCCAGCAGCTTAGTACAGAACACCGGGGAGCTGTTTTTT. Encoded protein: CASSLVQNTGELFF.

V is TRBV19 and J is TRBJ1-4, with 10 bases aligning to TRBD1. This CDR3 has 15 amino acids. The J segment lost 10 bases and the V segment lost 5 bases, leaving 10 bases of the junction unmatched. Per the germline V gene, CDR1 is LNHDA and CDR2 is SQIVND (reference sequence). CDR3 sequence: CASSSPDRGLGKLFF. Written as DNA, the CDR3 is TGTGCCAGTAGTTCGCCCGACAGGGGGCTCGGAAAACTGTTTTTT.

The rearrangement links TRBV29-1 to TRBJ2-5; 7 nucleotides agree with TRBD1. The CDR3 is 12 residues long. CDR1 is SQVTM, CDR2 ANQGSEA, per germline. The V and J ends lost 3 bases and 4 bases, in that order; junction bases with no gene match: 2. CDR3 protein: CSVDRGRETQYF. The DNA for the CDR3 is TGCAGCGTTGACAGGGGGAGAGAGACCCAGTACTTC.

The chain has TRBV4-1 and TRBJ1-5; a weak D match, TRBD1 (6 bases). Trimming left V 0 bases short and J 8 bases short, with 14 bases between. This CDR3 comprises 15 residues. The germline V gene encodes CDR1 MGHRA and CDR2 YSYEKL. The CDR3 is CASSQDPDRREPQHF. DNA for the CDR3: TGCGCCAGCAGCCAAGACCCTGACAGGCGGGAGCCCCAGCATTTT.

The rearrangement uses TRBV6-1 and TRBJ2-1, with D possibly being TRBD2 (5 bases). The germline V gene encodes CDR1 MNHNS and CDR2 SASEGT. The V end was cut by 3 bases, the J end by 4 bases, with 13 bases between. This CDR3 is 15 amino acids long. CDR3 sequence (DNA): TGTGCCAGCAGTGAGGAAGAGAGGACTTACAATGAGCAGTTCTTC. It translates to CASSEEERTYNEQFF.